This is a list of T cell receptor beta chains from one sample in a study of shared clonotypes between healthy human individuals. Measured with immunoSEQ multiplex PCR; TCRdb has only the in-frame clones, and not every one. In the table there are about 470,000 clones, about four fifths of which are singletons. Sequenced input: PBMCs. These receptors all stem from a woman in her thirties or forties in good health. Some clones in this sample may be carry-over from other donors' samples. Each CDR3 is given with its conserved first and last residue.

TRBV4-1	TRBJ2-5	CASSRPPGQTTYF
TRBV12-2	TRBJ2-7	CASRPSGPLSTGTDSSYEQYF
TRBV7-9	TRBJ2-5	CASGTLGQGVETQYF
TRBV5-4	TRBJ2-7	CASSLKDRAYEQYF
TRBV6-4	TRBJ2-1	CASSAGPRGPSEQFF
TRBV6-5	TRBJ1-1	CAIRQPQNTEAFF
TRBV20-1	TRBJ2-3	CSAPRADTQYF
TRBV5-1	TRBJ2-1	CANSLVLTGDNEQFF
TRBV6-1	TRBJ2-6	CASSEHLASGANVLTF
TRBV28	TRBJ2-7	CASSRALGYEQYF
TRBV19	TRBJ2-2	CASSIQPNTGELFF
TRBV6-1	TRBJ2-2	CASSEGWDTGELFF
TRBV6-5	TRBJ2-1	CASSYSTSGRGDEQFF
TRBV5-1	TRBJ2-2	CASSGRDTGELFF
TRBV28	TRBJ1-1	CASSISGLGNTEAFF
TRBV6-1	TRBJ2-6	CASSTDPAGANVLTF
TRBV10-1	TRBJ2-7	CASSDSGTPIYEQYF
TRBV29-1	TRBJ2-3	CSVKREGSDTQYF
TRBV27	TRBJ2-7	CASTTRGRLAGSEQYF
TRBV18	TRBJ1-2	CASSPPIGTGHYGYTF
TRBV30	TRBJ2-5	CAWRQQETQYF
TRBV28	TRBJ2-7	CASSRLAGPYEQYF
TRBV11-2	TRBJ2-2	CASSPGGGTGELFF
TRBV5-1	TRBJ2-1	CASSLAGDYSNEQFF
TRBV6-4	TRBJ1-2	CASSAETGESNYGYTF
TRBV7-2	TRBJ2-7	CASSLTASQPEQYF
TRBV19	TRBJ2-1	CASSIPIWTSGSPDEQFF
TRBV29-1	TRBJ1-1	CSGRADPNTEAFF
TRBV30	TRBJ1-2	CAWSGNRGGGYTF
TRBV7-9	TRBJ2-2	CASRGQLNTGELFF
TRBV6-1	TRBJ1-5	CASSWGGPNQPQHF
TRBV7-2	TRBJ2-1	CASSQRGSGSLFEQFF
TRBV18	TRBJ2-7	CASSSRAAGRDYEQYF
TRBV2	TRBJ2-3	CASSEGGSGADTQYF
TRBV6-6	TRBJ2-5	CASSSRAGGRPETQYF
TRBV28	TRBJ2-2	CASSLRVGGELFF
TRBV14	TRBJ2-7	CASSPLASALRGSYEQYF
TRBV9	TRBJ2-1	CASSPRSGAYNEQFF
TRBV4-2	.	CASSQQAGGPNEQYF
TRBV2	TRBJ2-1	CASSPEGPYEQFF
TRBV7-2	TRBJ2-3	CASSLNGQTDTQYF
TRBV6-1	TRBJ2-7	CASQAGEYYEQYF
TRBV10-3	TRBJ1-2	CAISVGQGAGYGYTF
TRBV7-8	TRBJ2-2	CASSLRTGGTGELFF
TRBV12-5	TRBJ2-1	CASGFGGFTYNEQFF
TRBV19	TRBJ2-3	CASSWRGNDGDTQYF
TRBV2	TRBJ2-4	CASSKSTLRGKNIQYF
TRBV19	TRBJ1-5	CASMDRASGQPQHF
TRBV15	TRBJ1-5	CATSRGPTGNNQPQHF
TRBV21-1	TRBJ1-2	CASSKVRPGGNYGYTF
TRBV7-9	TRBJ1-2	CASSHRSNYGYTF
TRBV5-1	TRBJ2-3	CASSSQGGGLLNTQYF
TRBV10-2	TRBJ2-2	CASSDRAVRGNTGELFF
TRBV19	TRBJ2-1	CASSTLAGGNEQFF
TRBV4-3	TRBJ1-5	CASSPRPYNQPQHF
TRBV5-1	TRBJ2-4	CASSLAGEENIQYF
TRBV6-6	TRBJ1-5	CASSYVGQANQPQHF
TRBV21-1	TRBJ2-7	CASTPWDPPRDEQYF
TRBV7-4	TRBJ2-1	CASSPRVLAGGRQNNEQFF